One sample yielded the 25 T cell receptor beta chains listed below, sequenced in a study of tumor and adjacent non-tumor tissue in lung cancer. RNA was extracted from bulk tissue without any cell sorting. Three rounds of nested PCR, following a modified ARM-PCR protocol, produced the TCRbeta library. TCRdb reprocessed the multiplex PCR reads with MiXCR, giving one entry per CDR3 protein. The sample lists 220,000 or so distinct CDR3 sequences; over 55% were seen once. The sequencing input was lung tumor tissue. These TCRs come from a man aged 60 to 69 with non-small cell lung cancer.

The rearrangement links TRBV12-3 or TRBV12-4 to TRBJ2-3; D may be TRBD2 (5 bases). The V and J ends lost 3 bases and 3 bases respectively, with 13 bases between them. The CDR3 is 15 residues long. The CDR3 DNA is TGTGCCAGCAGTTTCTCGGACTCGAGGACAGATACGCAGTATTTT. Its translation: CASSFSDSRTDTQYF.

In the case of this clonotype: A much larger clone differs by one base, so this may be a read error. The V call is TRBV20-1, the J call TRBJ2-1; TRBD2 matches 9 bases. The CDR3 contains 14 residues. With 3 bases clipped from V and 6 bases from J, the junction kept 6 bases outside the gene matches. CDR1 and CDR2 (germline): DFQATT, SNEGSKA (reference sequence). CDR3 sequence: CSASVSGGVNEQFF. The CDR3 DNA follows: TGCAGTGCTAGTGTTAGCGGGGGTGTCAATGAGCAGTTCTTC.

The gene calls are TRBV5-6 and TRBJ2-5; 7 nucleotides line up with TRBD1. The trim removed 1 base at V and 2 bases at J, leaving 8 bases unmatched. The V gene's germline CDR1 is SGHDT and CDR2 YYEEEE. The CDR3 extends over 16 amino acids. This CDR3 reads CASSLLPGTAQETQYF. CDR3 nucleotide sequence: TGTGCCAGCAGCTTGTTACCCGGGACAGCTCAAGAGACCCAGTACTTC. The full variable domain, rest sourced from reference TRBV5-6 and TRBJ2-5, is DAGVTQSPTHLIKTRGQQVTLRCSPKSGHDTVSWYQQALGQGPQFIFQYYEEEERQRGNFPDRFSGHQFPNYSSELNVNALLLGDSALYLCASSLLPGTAQETQYFGPGTRLLVL.

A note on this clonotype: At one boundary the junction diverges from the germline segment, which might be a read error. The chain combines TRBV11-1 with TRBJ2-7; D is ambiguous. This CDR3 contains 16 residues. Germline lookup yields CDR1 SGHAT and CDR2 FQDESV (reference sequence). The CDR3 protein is CTSSFAIRDNSYEQYF. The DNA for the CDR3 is TGTACCAGCAGCTTTGCGATTCGTGACAACTCCTATGAGCAGTACTTC.

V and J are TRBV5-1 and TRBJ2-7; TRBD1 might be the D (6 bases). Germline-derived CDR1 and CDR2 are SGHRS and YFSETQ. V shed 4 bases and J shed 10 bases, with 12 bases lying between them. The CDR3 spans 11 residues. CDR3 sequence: CASSREGVQYF. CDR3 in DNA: TGCGCCAGCAGCAGAGAGGGGGTCCAGTACTTC.

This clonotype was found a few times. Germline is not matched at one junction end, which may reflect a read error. The CDR3 loop is CSVDESGNTMYF. CDR3 sequence (DNA): TGCAGCGTTGATGAGTCTGGAAACACCATGTATTTT. The rearrangement joins TRBV29-1 to TRBJ1-3; D uncertain. Germline-derived CDR1 and CDR2 are SQVTM and ANQGSEA. The length of the CDR3 is 12 residues.

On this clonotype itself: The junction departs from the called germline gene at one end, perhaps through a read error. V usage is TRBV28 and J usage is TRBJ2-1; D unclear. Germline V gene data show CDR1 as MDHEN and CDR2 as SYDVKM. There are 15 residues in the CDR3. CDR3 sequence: CASSGPYSRYDDQFF. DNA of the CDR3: TGTGCCAGCAGTGGACCATATAGCAGATACGATGACCAGTTCTTC.

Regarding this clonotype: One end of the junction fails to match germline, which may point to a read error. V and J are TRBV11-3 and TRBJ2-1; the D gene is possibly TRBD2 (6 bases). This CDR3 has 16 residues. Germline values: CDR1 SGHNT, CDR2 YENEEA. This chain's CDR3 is CASSSFGGSYYNEQSF. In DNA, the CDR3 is TGTGCCAGCAGCTCGTTCGGGGGATCCTACTACAACGAGCAGTCCTTC.

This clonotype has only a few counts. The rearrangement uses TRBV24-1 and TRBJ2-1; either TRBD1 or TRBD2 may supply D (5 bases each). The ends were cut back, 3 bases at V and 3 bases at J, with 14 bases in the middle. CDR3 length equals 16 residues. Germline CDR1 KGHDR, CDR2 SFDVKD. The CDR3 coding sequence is TGTGCCACCAGTGATAGGACTTCCAGGGTCTACAATGAGCAGTTCTTC. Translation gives CATSDRTSRVYNEQFF.

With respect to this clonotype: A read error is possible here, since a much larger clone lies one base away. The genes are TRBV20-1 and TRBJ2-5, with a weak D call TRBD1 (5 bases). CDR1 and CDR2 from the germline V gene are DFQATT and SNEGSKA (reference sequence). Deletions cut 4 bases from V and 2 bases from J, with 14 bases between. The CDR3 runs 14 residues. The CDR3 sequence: CSATGPGTQETQYF. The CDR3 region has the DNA TGCAGTGCTACAGGGCCAGGAACTCAAGAGACCCAGTACTTC.

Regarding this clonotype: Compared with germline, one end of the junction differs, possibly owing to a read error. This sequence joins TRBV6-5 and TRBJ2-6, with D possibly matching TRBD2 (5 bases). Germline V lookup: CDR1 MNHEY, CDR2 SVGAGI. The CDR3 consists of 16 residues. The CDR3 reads CASRPLGSSGVNVLTF. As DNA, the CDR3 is TGTGCCAGCAGGCCCTTGGGGAGCTCTGGGGTCAACGTCCTGACTTTC.

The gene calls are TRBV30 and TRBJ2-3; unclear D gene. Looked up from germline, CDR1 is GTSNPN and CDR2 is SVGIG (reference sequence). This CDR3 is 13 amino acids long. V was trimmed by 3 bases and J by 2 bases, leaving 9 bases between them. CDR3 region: CAWSTSFTDTQYF. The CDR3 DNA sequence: TGTGCCTGGAGCACGAGCTTCACAGATACGCAGTATTTT.

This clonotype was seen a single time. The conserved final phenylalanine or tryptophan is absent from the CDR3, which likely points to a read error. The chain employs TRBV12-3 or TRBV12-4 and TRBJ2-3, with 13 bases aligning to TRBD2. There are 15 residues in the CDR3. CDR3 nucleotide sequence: TGTGTCAGCACAGGGACTAGCGGGGACACAGATACGCAGTATTCT. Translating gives CVSTGTSGDTDTQYS.

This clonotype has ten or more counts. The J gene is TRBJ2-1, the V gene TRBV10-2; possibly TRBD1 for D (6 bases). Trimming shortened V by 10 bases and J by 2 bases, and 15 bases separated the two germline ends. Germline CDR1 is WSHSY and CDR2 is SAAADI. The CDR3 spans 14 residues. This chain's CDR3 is CATYGGGPYNEQFF. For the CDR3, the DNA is TGCGCCACCTATGGGGGCGGTCCCTACAATGAGCAGTTCTTC.

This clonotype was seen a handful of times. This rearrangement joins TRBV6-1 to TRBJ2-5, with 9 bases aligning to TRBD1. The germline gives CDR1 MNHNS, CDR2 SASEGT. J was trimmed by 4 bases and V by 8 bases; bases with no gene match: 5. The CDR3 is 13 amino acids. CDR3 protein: CASCRTGAETQYF. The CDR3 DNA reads TGTGCCAGCTGCCGGACAGGGGCAGAGACCCAGTACTTC.

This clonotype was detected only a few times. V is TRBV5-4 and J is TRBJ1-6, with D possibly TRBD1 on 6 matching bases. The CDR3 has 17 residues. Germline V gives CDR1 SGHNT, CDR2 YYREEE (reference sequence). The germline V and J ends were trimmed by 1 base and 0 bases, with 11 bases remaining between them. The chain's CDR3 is CASSLYGGRSYNSPLHF. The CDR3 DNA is TGTGCCAGCAGCTTGTATGGGGGGCGCTCCTATAATTCACCCCTCCACTTT.

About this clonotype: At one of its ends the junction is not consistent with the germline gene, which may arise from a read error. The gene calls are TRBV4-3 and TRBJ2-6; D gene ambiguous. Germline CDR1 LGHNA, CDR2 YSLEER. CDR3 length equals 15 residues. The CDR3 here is CTSSQDFSGANVLTF. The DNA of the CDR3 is TGCACCAGCAGCCAGGATTTCTCTGGGGCCAACGTCCTGACTTTC.

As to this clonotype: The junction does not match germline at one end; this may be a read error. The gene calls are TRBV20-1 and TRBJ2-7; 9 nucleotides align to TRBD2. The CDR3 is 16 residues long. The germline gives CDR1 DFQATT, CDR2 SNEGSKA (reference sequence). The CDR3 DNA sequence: TGTAGTGCTAGAAACTCGAGTAGCGGGAGCTCCTACGAGCAGTACTTC. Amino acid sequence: CSARNSSSGSSYEQYF.

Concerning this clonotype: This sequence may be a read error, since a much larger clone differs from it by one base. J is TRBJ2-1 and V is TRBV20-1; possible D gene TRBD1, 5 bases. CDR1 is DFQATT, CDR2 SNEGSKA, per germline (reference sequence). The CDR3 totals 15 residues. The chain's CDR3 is CSASPRAVSYNEPFF. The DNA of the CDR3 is TGCAGTGCTAGCCCCAGGGCCGTCTCCTACAATGAGCCGTTCTTC.

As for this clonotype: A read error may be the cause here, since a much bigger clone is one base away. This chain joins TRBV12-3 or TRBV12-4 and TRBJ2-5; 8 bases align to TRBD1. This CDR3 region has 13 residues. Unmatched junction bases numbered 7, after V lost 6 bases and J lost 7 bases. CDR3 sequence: CASSGTGVVTQYF. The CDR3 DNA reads TGTGCCAGCAGCGGGACAGGAGTCGTGACCCAGTACTTC.

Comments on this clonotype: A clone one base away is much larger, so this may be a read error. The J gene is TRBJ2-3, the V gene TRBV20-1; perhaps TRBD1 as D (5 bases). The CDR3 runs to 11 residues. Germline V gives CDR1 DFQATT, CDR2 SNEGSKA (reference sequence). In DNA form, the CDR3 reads TGCAGTGCTAGTGTCAGGGATACGCTGTATTTT. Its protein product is CSASVRDTLYF.

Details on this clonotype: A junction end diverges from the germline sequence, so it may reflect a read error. The CDR3 DNA sequence: TGTGTCTGCAGCTCTACAGGGGAAGAGACTCAGTACTTC. This translates into CVCSSTGEETQYF. V usage is TRBV11-2 and J usage is TRBJ2-5, with 7 positions matching TRBD1. This CDR3 spans 13 amino acids. Looked up from germline, CDR1 is SGHAT and CDR2 is FQNNGV.

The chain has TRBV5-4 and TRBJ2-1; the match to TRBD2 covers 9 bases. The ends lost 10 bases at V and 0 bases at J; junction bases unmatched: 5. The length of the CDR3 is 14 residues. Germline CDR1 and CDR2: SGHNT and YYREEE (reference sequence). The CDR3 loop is CACGREFSYNEQFF. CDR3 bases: TGTGCCTGCGGGAGGGAATTCTCCTACAATGAGCAGTTCTTC.

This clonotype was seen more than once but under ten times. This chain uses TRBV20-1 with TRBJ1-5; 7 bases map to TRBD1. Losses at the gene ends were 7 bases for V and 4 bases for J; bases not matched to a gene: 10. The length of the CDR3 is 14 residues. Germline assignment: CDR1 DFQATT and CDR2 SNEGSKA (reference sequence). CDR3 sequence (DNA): TGCAGTGGGATCCGGGACAGTAATAATCAGCCCCAGCATTTT. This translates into CSGIRDSNNQPQHF.

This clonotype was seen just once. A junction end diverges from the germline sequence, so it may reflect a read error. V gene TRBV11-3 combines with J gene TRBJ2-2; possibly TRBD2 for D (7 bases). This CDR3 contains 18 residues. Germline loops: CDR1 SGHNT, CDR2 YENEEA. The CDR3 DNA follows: TGTGTCAGCAGCTCCCGGGGGGCGGGAAGATACAGAGCCGGGGAGCTGTTTTTT. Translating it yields CVSSSRGAGRYRAGELFF.